This record covers a single T cell receptor beta chain. Antigen specificity is unknown. In germline, CDR1 is MNHNS, CDR2 SASEGT. The CDR3 totals 17 residues. J was trimmed by 2 bases and V by 2 bases; bases with no gene match: 8. PCR primers comprised 60 Vbeta and 13 Jbeta primers. Sequenced by immunoSEQ multiplex PCR; TCRdb stores in-frame clones only, minus some. Its table lists some 110,000 clones. The data originate from a study of cytomegalovirus exposure and HLA in healthy donors. Study information: The Caucasian-associated ancestry cluster contained around four fifths of the approximately 400 genotyped donors. Regarding the study as a whole: What a later analysis reportedly showed was that an Asian-associated ancestry cluster had fewer N-insertions than the approximately 670-donor mean. In all likelihood, a cluster of highly shared sequence variants was a sequencing artifact.

The clonotype comes from a man aged 18 to 30 in good health and CMV-seronegative. The chain has TRBV6-1 and TRBJ2-5; TRBD2 aligns across 10 bases. Sequencing used PBMCs. The CDR3 region is CASSELPAGGYQETQYF. The CDR3 nucleotides read TGTGCCAGCAGTGAACTTCCAGCGGGGGGGTATCAAGAGACCCAGTACTTC.